Listed here are 30 T cell receptor beta chains from one sample, sequenced in a study of cytomegalovirus exposure and HLA in healthy donors. PCR primers comprised 60 Vbeta and 13 Jbeta primers. Assay: immunoSEQ multiplex PCR; the TCRdb copy retains only in-frame clones and omits some. Among roughly 140,000 clones, around three quarters were seen once, and the ten largest hold nearly 7%. Sequencing used PBMCs. These receptors came from a man aged 40-49 years in good health and CMV-seropositive.

The V call is TRBV9, the J call TRBJ2-1; D is perhaps TRBD1 (6 bases). The CDR3 loop spans 16 amino acids. V was shortened by 6 bases and J by 9 bases, with 25 bases between the two germline ends. The germline CDR1 and CDR2 sequences are SGDLS and YYNGEE. The CDR3 DNA follows: TGTGCCAGCAACCCCATCCGAAACAGGGAAGAGTGTGAGCAGTTCTTC. It codes for CASNPIRNREECEQFF.

This clone was detected only once. CDR3 bases: TGCGCCAGCAGCCAGGTTACAGGGGGAACTGAAGCTTTCTTT. Translated, it gives CASSQVTGGTEAFF. This rearrangement joins TRBV4-3 to TRBJ1-1; 8 nucleotides align to TRBD1. This CDR3 is built from 14 residues. V dropped 3 bases and J dropped 5; count of bases not matched to a gene: 5. Germline lookup yields CDR1 LGHNA and CDR2 YSLEER.

This chain uses TRBV19 with TRBJ2-3; 10 nucleotides align to TRBD2. The CDR3 consists of 15 residues. The germline gives CDR1 LNHDA, CDR2 SQIVND (reference sequence). After removal of 10 bases from V and 0 bases from J, the junction contained 7 bases not matched to a gene. CDR3 in DNA: TGTGCCACCAGTCTTAGCGGGAGGAGCACAGATACGCAGTATTTT. This sequence encodes CATSLSGRSTDTQYF. Drawing the rest from reference TRBV19 and TRBJ2-3, the complete variable domain is DGGITQSPKYLFRKEGQNVTLSCEQNLNHDAMYWYRQDPGQGLRLIYYSQIVNDFQKGDIAEGYSVSREKKESFPLTVTSAQKNPTAFYLCATSLSGRSTDTQYFGPGTRLTVL.

The chain is built from TRBV19 and TRBJ1-3; D perhaps matches TRBD1 (6 bases). The CDR3 length is 16 residues. Germline V gives CDR1 LNHDA, CDR2 SQIVND (reference sequence). Trimming removed 3 bases at V and 1 base at J, with 13 bases between. This CDR3 is CASSIRSRGSGNTIYF. CDR3 in DNA: TGTGCCAGTAGTATTCGGAGCAGGGGTTCTGGAAACACCATATATTTT.

This clone was found a few times. The chain recombines TRBV6-1 with TRBJ1-5; TRBD1 aligns across 7 bases. The CDR3 is 14 residues long. Germline V lookup: CDR1 MNHNS, CDR2 SASEGT. J was trimmed by 3 bases and V by 4 bases; bases with no gene match: 3. The CDR3 reads CASSADRFNQPQHF. The CDR3 region has the DNA TGTGCCAGCAGTGCGGACAGGTTCAATCAGCCCCAGCATTTT.

The chain couples TRBV28 to TRBJ1-2; D possibly corresponds to TRBD1 (5 bases). The CDR3 is 13 residues long. V lost 11 bases and J 3 bases, leaving 16 bases between the germline ends. CDR1 and CDR2 from the germline V gene are MDHEN and SYDVKM. The CDR3, as DNA: TGTGCCTATTCCGCACGGGGGGACTATGGCTACACCTTC. Its protein is CAYSARGDYGYTF.

The chain joins TRBV11-3 to TRBJ2-5; TRBD2 agrees at 8 bases. CDR1 is SGHNT and CDR2 is YENEEA in the germline V gene. The CDR3 covers 15 residues. V was clipped by 0 bases and J by 5 bases; unmatched bases: 5. CDR3 in amino acids: CASSLEAGVWETQYF. CDR3 DNA sequence: TGTGCCAGCAGCTTAGAAGCGGGAGTATGGGAGACCCAGTACTTC.

The chain is built from TRBV29-1 and TRBJ2-2; 7 nucleotides match TRBD1. Germline loops: CDR1 SQVTM, CDR2 ANQGSEA. V trimming: 5 bases; J trimming: 7 bases; junction bases outside the gene matches: 13. The length of the CDR3 is 15 residues. The CDR3 protein is CSVNTGERAFGELFF. The CDR3 DNA is TGCAGCGTTAATACAGGGGAAAGGGCTTTCGGGGAGCTGTTTTTT.

V gene TRBV6-6 combines with J gene TRBJ1-1; D not resolved. There are 14 residues in the CDR3. The germline V gene has CDR1 MNHNY and CDR2 SVGAGI (reference sequence). Trimming removed 5 bases from V and 5 bases from J, with 15 bases in between. The CDR3 here is CASSTALGGTEAFF. DNA for the CDR3: TGTGCCAGCAGTACCGCGCTAGGAGGGACTGAAGCTTTCTTT.

The chain has TRBV4-3 and TRBJ1-2; D may be TRBD1 (5 bases). This CDR3 comprises 17 residues. Deletions cut 0 bases from V and 1 base from J, with 15 bases between. The germline CDR1 and CDR2 sequences are LGHNA and YSLEER. In DNA form, the CDR3 reads TGCGCCAGCAGCCAAGATCTCACAGGTTCTTTTAACTATGGCTACACCTTC. Protein product: CASSQDLTGSFNYGYTF.

The chain uses TRBV6-5 and TRBJ1-1; 9 nucleotides match TRBD1. This CDR3 comprises 14 residues. Germline trimming cut 5 bases from V and 1 base from J; bases unmatched to any gene: 2. The germline V gene encodes CDR1 MNHEY and CDR2 SVGAGI. CDR3 DNA sequence: TGTGCCAGCAGTGGGACAGGGTCGAACACTGAAGCTTTCTTT. As protein: CASSGTGSNTEAFF.

This clone was detected a few times. V usage is TRBV11-2 and J usage is TRBJ1-3; D gene ambiguous. CDR1 is SGHAT, CDR2 FQNNGV, per germline. Trimming left V 5 bases short and J 4 bases short, with 18 bases between. CDR3 length: 16 amino acids. CDR3 sequence (DNA): TGTGCCAGCAGCCGCAACCAGCGGGTATTCGGAAACACCATATATTTT. The encoded protein is CASSRNQRVFGNTIYF.

V usage is TRBV6-5 and J usage is TRBJ1-5; 9 nucleotides match TRBD1. V shed 0 bases and J 6 bases; nucleotides not matched to a gene: 3. This CDR3 contains 15 residues. Germline V gene data show CDR1 as MNHEY and CDR2 as SVGAGI. Written as DNA, the CDR3 is TGTGCCAGCAGTTACTCGAAGACAGGGGGTCAGCCCCAGCATTTT. Encoded protein: CASSYSKTGGQPQHF.

The chain is built from TRBV2 and TRBJ2-5; 10 positions agree with TRBD2. Trimming took 4 bases from V and 8 from J; bases not matched to a gene: 4. The germline CDR1 and CDR2 sequences are SNHLY and FYNNEI. The CDR3 loop spans 13 amino acids. The CDR3 nucleotides read TGTGCCAGCAGTGGACTAGCGGGTGTAACCCAGTACTTC. Translation gives CASSGLAGVTQYF.

The chain combines TRBV4-1 with TRBJ1-6; possible D gene TRBD1, 5 bases. Trimming removed 1 base from V and 6 bases from J, with 19 bases in between. This CDR3 comprises 18 residues. Germline CDR1 MGHRA, CDR2 YSYEKL. The CDR3 is CASSQVGSRTRVNSPLHF. The CDR3 DNA is TGCGCCAGCAGCCAAGTAGGGTCCCGGACAAGGGTTAATTCACCCCTCCACTTT.

This clone has just one count. The chain couples TRBV19 to TRBJ1-3; D unresolved. CDR3 length: 13 residues. The V gene's germline CDR1 is LNHDA and CDR2 SQIVND (reference sequence). V was shortened by 3 bases and J by 11 bases, with 14 bases between the two germline ends. The CDR3 here is CASSIGKGVAIYF. CDR3 DNA: TGTGCCAGTAGTATCGGGAAGGGCGTCGCCATATATTTT.

J is TRBJ1-5 and V is TRBV28; unclear D gene. Germline assignment: CDR1 MDHEN and CDR2 SYDVKM. The V gene lost 5 bases and the J gene lost 3 bases, with 17 bases spanning the gap. The CDR3 extends over 16 amino acids. This CDR3 reads CASSTTPGFDNQPQHF. CDR3 nucleotides: TGTGCCAGCAGTACTACCCCCGGGTTTGACAATCAGCCCCAGCATTTT.

The chain is built from TRBV2 and TRBJ2-5, with 10 bases that match TRBD1. This CDR3 comprises 15 residues. CDR1 and CDR2 (germline): SNHLY, FYNNEI. Trimming at V came to 6 bases and at J to 7 bases, leaving 11 bases not matched to a gene. The CDR3 nucleotides read TGTGCCAGCAGGAATGGACAGGGGGTCTCTGGGACCCAGTACTTC. Its translation: CASRNGQGVSGTQYF.

The rearrangement uses TRBV19 and TRBJ1-1, with a weak D call TRBD1 (5 bases). CDR3 length: 14 residues. Trimming shortened V by 8 bases and J by 6 bases, and 19 bases separated the two germline ends. Germline lookup yields CDR1 LNHDA and CDR2 SQIVND (reference sequence). CDR3 in amino acids: CASPPNGQGAEAFF. DNA of the CDR3: TGTGCCAGTCCCCCCAACGGCCAGGGCGCTGAAGCTTTCTTT. The variable domain in full, with the rest retrieved from reference TRBV19 and TRBJ1-1, is DGGITQSPKYLFRKEGQNVTLSCEQNLNHDAMYWYRQDPGQGLRLIYYSQIVNDFQKGDIAEGYSVSREKKESFPLTVTSAQKNPTAFYLCASPPNGQGAEAFFGQGTRLTVV.

V gene TRBV29-1 combines with J gene TRBJ1-1; D is possibly TRBD1 (5 bases). Germline V gene lookup returns CDR1 SQVTM and CDR2 ANQGSEA. The CDR3 has 15 amino acids. Trimming pared 6 bases from V and 1 base from J, leaving 18 bases between. The CDR3 here is CSVTRRAGPNTEAFF. As DNA, the CDR3 is TGCAGCGTCACCCGAAGGGCAGGGCCGAACACTGAAGCTTTCTTT.

In regard to this clone: Mismatch with germline at one junction end may stem from a read error. The V gene is TRBV7-7, the J gene TRBJ2-1; 8 bases are a match to TRBD2. The CDR3 extends over 14 amino acids. Germline V gene lookup returns CDR1 SSHAT and CDR2 FNYEAQ (reference sequence). CDR3 protein: CASSLAGTYNEQFF. The CDR3 DNA sequence: TGTGCTAGCAGCTTAGCGGGGACTTACAATGAGCAGTTCTTC. Combining the CDR3 with reference TRBV7-7 and TRBJ2-1 gives the whole variable domain GAGVSQSPRYKVTKRGQDVTLRCDPISSHATLYWYQQALGQGPEFLTYFNYEAQPDKSGLPSDRFSAERPEGSISTLTIQRTEQRDSAMYRCASSLAGTYNEQFFGPGTRLTVL.

Note on this clone: One end of the junction varies from germline; a read error may be responsible. V and J are TRBV27 and TRBJ1-1; 9 positions match TRBD1. The CDR3 consists of 15 residues. The germline CDR1 and CDR2 sequences are MNHEY and SMNVEV (reference sequence). This chain's CDR3 is CASADLVGQGLPTHF. In DNA, the CDR3 is TGTGCCAGCGCGGATCTCGTTGGACAGGGGTTACCCACACACTTT.

Written as DNA, the CDR3 is TGTGCCAGCAGTGAAGAGGTCAGGACTGTCTATGGCTACACCTTC. As protein: CASSEEVRTVYGYTF. V usage is TRBV2 and J usage is TRBJ1-2; no clear D gene. Trimming pared 1 base from V and 4 bases from J, leaving 13 bases between. Germline V gives CDR1 SNHLY, CDR2 FYNNEI. The CDR3 length is 15 residues.

This clone showed up just a few times. This rearrangement joins TRBV5-6 to TRBJ1-1; no clear D. V was shortened by 3 bases and J by 10 bases, with 10 bases between the two germline ends. CDR3 length: 11 amino acids. Germline V gene sequence: CDR1 SGHDT, CDR2 YYEEEE. The CDR3 DNA is TGTGCCAGCAGCTCGGACTCCTCAGCTTTCTTT. Its translation: CASSSDSSAFF.

This clone is judged medium-sized. Other DNA sequences in this specimen translate into the identical CDR3. The V gene is TRBV2, the J gene TRBJ2-1, with TRBD2 matching 8 bases. The V segment lost 3 bases and the J segment 0 bases; nucleotides outside the gene matches: 1. The V gene's germline CDR1 is SNHLY and CDR2 FYNNEI. The CDR3 loop spans 15 amino acids. Here the CDR3 reads CASSDGTSSYNEQFF. Here the CDR3 DNA reads TGTGCCAGCAGTGATGGGACTAGCTCCTACAATGAGCAGTTCTTC. Filled out from reference TRBV2 and TRBJ2-1, the complete variable domain reads EPEVTQTPSHQVTQMGQEVILRCVPISNHLYFYWYRQILGQKVEFLVSFYNNEISEKSEIFDDQFSVERPDGSNFTLKIRSTKLEDSAMYFCASSDGTSSYNEQFFGPGTRLTVL.

This rearrangement joins TRBV4-2 to TRBJ2-1, with TRBD2 matching over 10 bases. Germline V gene sequence: CDR1 LGHNA, CDR2 YNFKEQ. The CDR3 is 16 residues long. V shed 4 bases, J shed 2 bases, and the junction held 5 bases outside the gene matches. The DNA for the CDR3 is TGTGCCAGCAGCCCAGTAGCGGGAGGTCCCTACAATGAGCAGTTCTTC. This sequence encodes CASSPVAGGPYNEQFF.

This rearrangement joins TRBV6-1 to TRBJ1-3; no firm D call. The length of the CDR3 is 12 residues. V was clipped by 2 bases and J by 4 bases, with 3 bases between them. Germline-derived CDR1 and CDR2 are MNHNS and SASEGT. The CDR3 sequence: CASSELGNTIYF. The CDR3 coding sequence is TGTGCCAGCAGTGAATTAGGAAACACCATATATTTT.

The chain employs TRBV5-6 and TRBJ2-5; 11 positions agree with TRBD2. Trimming took 1 base from V and 5 from J; bases not matched to a gene: 10. Germline loops: CDR1 SGHDT, CDR2 YYEEEE. The CDR3 consists of 17 residues. The DNA for the CDR3 is TGTGCCAGCAGCTTGAAAGTTAGCGGGGGGGCCCGGGAGACCCAGTACTTC. Protein product: CASSLKVSGGARETQYF.

V and J are TRBV28 and TRBJ2-1; 7 bases fit TRBD1. Looked up from germline, CDR1 is MDHEN and CDR2 is SYDVKM. The CDR3 has 15 amino acids. Trimming at V came to 5 bases and at J to 7 bases, leaving 11 bases not matched to a gene. The CDR3 region is CASSLRGPPRNEQFF. DNA of the CDR3: TGTGCCAGCAGTCTGAGGGGGCCTCCCAGGAATGAGCAGTTCTTC.

The gene calls are TRBV6-1 and TRBJ2-2; no reliable D call. Trimming shortened V by 6 bases and J by 0 bases, and 11 bases separated the two germline ends. The CDR3 sequence is 15 residues long. Germline V CDR1 and CDR2: MNHNS, SASEGT. CDR3 DNA sequence: TGTGCCAGCAGCCCTCCGGGTCCGAACACCGGGGAGCTGTTTTTT. Translating gives CASSPPGPNTGELFF.